This T cell receptor beta chain emerged from a study of regulatory T cells in long-lasting Graves disease. This clonotype was found many times. The germline V gene has CDR1 SGHRS and CDR2 YFSETQ. The CDR3 length is 16 residues. The junction had 7 bases not matched to a gene; V was cut back by 4 bases and J by 4 bases. Construction of TCR beta libraries relied on iRepertoire HTBI primers and on Arm-PCR targeting CDR3 regions. TCRdb re-called the multiplex PCR reads through MiXCR, storing one row per CDR3 protein. Among under 300,000 distinct CDR3 sequences listed, around 19% were seen once. Regarding time point: newly diagnosed GD, antithyroid drugs for less than 3 months. Researchers made the TCR library from RNA that was extracted from PBMCs. Another study also made use of these data, one on T cells in Graves' hyperthyroidism and ophthalmopathy.

The origin of this receptor is a woman in her 30s with Graves disease. The chain carries TRBV5-1 and TRBJ1-4; 10 nucleotides agree with TRBD1. Source: peripheral blood mononuclear cells (PBMCs), taken at new diagnosis, from a patient treated with antithyroid drugs. The CDR3 reads CASSPGTGAINEKLFF. The CDR3 bases are TGCGCCAGCAGCCCCGGGACAGGGGCTATTAATGAAAAACTGTTTTTT.